The entry that follows covers one T cell receptor beta chain sequence. This specimen belongs to a study of early T cells in non-severe SARS-CoV-2 infection. Each CDR3 protein is one row after TCRdb ran MiXCR on the 5' RACE reads. The profile shows tens of thousands of distinct CDR3 sequences, about 9.4% of them singletons. The sample in question was whole blood, obtained at baseline. The clonotype originates from an adult who was a healthcare worker with PCR-confirmed SARS-CoV-2 infection or an uninfected control (not recorded which).

CDR3 sequence (DNA): TGTGCCAGCAGTTTGGGGACAGGGCGCGGAAACACCATATATTTT. This sequence encodes CASSLGTGRGNTIYF. The chain recombines TRBV12-3 or TRBV12-4 with TRBJ1-3; TRBD1 agrees at 9 bases. This CDR3 is built from 15 residues. V was clipped by 3 bases and J by 4 bases; unmatched bases: 4.